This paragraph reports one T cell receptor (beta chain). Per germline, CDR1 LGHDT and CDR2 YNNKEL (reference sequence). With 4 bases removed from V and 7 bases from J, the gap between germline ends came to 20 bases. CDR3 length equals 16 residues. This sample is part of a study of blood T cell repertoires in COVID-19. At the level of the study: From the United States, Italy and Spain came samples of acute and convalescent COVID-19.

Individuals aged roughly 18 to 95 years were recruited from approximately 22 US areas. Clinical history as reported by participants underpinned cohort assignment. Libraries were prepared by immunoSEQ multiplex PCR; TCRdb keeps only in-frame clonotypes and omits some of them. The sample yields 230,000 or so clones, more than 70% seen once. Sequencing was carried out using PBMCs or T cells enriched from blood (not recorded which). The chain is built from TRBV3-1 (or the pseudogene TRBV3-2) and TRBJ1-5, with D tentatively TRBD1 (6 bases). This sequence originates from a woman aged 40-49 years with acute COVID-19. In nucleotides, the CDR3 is TGTGCCAGCAGCCCGTCTTGGGGGGGCGCGGGGCAGCCCCAGCATTTT. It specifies CASSPSWGGAGQPQHF.